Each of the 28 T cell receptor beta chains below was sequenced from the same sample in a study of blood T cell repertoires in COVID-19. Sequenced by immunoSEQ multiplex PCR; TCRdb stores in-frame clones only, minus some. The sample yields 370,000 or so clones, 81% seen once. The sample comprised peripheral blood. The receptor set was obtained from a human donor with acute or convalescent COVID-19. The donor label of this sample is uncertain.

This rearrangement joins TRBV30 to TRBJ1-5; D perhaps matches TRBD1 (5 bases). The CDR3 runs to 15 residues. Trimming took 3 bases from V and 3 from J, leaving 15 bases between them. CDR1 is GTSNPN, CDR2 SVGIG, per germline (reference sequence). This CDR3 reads CAWSGGRTINQPQHF. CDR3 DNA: TGTGCCTGGAGCGGGGGACGGACGATCAATCAGCCCCAGCATTTT.

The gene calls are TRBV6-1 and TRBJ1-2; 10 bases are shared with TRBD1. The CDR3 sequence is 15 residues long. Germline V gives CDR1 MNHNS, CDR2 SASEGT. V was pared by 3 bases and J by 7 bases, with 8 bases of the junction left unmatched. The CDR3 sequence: CASSDGTGARGGYTF. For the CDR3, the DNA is TGTGCCAGCAGTGATGGGACAGGGGCACGAGGTGGCTACACCTTC.

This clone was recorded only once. The DNA for the CDR3 is TGTGCCAGCAGCGGGACTGGGTCCTATGGCTACACCTTC. This codes for CASSGTGSYGYTF. The J gene is TRBJ1-2, the V gene TRBV2; weak D call: TRBD1 (5 bases). Germline CDR1 and CDR2: SNHLY and FYNNEI. Deletions cut 6 bases from V and 4 bases from J, with 12 bases between. The CDR3 is 13 amino acids.

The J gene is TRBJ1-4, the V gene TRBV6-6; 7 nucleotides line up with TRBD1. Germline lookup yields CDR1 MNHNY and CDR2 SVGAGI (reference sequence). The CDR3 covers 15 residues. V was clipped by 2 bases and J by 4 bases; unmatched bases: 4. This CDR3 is CASSYPGQSNEKLFF. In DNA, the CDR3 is TGTGCCAGCAGTTACCCGGGACAGAGTAATGAAAAACTGTTTTTT.

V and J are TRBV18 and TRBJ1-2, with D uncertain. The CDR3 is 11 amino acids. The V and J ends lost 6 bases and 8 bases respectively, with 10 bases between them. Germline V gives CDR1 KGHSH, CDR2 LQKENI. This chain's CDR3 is CASSSRVGYTF. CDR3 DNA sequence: TGTGCCAGCTCGTCCCGGGTCGGCTACACCTTC.

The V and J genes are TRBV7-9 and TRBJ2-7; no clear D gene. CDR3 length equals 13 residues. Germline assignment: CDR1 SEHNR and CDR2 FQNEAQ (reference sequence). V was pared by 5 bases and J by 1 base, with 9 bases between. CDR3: CASSLTDSYEQYF. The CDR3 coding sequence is TGTGCCAGCAGCCTCACAGATTCCTACGAGCAGTACTTC.

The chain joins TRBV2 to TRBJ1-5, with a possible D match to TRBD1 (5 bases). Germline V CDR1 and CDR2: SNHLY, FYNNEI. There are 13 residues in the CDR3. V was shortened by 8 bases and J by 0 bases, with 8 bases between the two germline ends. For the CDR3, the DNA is TGTGCCAGCGGGGGGTATAGCAATCAGCCCCAGCATTTT. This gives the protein CASGGYSNQPQHF.

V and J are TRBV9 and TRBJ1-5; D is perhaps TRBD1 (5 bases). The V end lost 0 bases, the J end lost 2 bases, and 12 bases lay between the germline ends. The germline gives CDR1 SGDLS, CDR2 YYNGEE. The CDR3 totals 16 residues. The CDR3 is CASSVGGGVGNQPQHF. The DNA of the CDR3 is TGTGCCAGCAGCGTAGGTGGAGGGGTGGGCAATCAGCCCCAGCATTTT.

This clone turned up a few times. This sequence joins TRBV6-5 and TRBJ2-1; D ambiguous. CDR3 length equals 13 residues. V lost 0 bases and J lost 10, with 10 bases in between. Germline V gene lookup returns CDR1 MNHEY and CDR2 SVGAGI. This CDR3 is CASSYSPTREQFF. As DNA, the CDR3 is TGTGCCAGCAGTTACTCCCCAACGAGGGAGCAGTTCTTC.

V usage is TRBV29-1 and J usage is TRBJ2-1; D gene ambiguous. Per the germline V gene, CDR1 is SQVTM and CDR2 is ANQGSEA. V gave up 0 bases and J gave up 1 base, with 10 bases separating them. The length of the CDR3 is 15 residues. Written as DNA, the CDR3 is TGCAGCGTTGAAGACCGGCAGCGTTCCTACAATGAGCAGTTCTTC. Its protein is CSVEDRQRSYNEQFF.

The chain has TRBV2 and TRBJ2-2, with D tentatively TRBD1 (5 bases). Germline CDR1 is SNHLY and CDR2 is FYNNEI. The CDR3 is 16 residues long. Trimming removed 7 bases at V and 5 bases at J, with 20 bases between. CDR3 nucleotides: TGTGCCAGCATAGGAGAGGCAGGGTCCTCGACCGGGGAGCTGTTTTTT. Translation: CASIGEAGSSTGELFF. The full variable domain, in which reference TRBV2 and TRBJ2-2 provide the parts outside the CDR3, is EPEVTQTPSHQVTQMGQEVILRCVPISNHLYFYWYRQILGQKVEFLVSFYNNEISEKSEIFDDQFSVERPDGSNFTLKIRSTKLEDSAMYFCASIGEAGSSTGELFFGEGSRLTVL.

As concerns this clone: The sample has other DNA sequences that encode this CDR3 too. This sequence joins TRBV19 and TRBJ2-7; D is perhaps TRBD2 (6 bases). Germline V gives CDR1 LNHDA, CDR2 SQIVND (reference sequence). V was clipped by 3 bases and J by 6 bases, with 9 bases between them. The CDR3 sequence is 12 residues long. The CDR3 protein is CASSILGGEQYF. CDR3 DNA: TGTGCCAGTAGTATTCTGGGGGGCGAGCAGTACTTC.

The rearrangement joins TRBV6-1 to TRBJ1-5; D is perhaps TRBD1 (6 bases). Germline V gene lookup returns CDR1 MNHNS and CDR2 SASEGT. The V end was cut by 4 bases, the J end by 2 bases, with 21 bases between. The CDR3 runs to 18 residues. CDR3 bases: TGTGCCAGCAGTGTAACGGCCCACAGGGTGGTAGGCAATCAGCCCCAGCATTTT. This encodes CASSVTAHRVVGNQPQHF.

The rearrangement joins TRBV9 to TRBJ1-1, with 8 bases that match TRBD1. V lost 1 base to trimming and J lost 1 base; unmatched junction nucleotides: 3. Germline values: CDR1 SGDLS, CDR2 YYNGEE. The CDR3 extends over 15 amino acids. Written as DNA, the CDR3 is TGTGCCAGCAGCGTACAGGGGGCCTCGAACACTGAAGCTTTCTTT. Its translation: CASSVQGASNTEAFF.

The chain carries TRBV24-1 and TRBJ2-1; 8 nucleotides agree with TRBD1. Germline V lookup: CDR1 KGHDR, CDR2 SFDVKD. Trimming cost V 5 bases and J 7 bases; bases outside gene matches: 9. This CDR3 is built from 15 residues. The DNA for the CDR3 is TGTGCCACCAGTGGCGCGCAGGGGGCGCGGAATGAGCAGTTCTTC. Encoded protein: CATSGAQGARNEQFF.

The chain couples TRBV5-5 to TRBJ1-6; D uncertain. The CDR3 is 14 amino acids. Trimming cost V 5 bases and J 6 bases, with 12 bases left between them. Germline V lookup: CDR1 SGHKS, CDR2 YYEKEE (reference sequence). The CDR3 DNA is TGTGCCAGCAGTGAGAGGCGGGTTAATTCACCCCTCCACTTT. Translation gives CASSERRVNSPLHF.

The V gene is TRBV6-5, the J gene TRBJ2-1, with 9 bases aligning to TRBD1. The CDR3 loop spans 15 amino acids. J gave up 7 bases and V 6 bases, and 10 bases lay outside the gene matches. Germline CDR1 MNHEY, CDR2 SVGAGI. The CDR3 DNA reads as TGTGCCAGCAGGGGACCGGGACAGGGTAAGAATGAGCAGTTCTTC. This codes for CASRGPGQGKNEQFF.

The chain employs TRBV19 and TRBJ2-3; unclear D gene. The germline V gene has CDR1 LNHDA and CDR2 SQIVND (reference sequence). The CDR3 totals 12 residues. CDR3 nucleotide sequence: TGTGCACCGCCAGTGGGCACAGATACGCAGTATTTT. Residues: CAPPVGTDTQYF.

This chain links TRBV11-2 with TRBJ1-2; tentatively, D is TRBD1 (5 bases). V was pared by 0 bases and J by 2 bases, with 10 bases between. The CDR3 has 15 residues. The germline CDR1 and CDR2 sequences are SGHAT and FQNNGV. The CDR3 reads CASSLDYGGNYGYTF. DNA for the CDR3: TGTGCCAGCAGCTTAGACTACGGGGGAAACTATGGCTACACCTTC.

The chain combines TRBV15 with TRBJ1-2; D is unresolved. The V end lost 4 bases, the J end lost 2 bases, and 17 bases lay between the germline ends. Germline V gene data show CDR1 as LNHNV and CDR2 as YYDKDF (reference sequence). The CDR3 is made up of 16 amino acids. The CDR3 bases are TGTGCCACCAGCACACGGACTCAGACGAGAAACTATGGCTACACCTTC. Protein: CATSTRTQTRNYGYTF.

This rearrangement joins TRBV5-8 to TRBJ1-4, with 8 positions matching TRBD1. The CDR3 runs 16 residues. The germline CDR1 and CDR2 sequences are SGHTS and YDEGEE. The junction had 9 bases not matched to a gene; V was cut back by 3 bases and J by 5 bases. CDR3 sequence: CASSSGTGALNEKLFF. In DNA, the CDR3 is TGTGCCAGCAGCTCCGGGACAGGAGCCCTAAATGAAAAACTGTTTTTT.

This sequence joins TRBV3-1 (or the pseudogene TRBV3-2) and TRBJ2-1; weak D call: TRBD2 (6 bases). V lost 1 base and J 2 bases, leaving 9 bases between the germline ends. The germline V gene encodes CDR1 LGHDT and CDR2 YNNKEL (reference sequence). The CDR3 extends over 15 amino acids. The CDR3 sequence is CASSQGSGAYNEQFF. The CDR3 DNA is TGTGCCAGCAGCCAAGGTAGCGGTGCCTACAATGAGCAGTTCTTC.

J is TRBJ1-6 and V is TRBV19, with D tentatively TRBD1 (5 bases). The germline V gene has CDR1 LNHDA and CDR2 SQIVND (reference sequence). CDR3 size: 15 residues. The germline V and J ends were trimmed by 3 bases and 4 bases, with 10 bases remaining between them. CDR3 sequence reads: CASSIGQGYNSPLHF. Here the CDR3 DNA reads TGTGCCAGTAGTATCGGCCAGGGATATAATTCACCCCTCCACTTT.

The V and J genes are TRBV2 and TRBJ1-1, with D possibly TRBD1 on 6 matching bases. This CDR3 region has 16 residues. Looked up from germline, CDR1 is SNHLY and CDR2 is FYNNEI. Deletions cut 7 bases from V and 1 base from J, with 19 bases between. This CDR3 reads CASKGAGVKSNTEAFF. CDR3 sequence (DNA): TGTGCCAGCAAAGGTGCAGGGGTCAAGTCGAACACTGAAGCTTTCTTT. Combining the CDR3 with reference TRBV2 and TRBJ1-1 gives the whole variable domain EPEVTQTPSHQVTQMGQEVILRCVPISNHLYFYWYRQILGQKVEFLVSFYNNEISEKSEIFDDQFSVERPDGSNFTLKIRSTKLEDSAMYFCASKGAGVKSNTEAFFGQGTRLTVV.

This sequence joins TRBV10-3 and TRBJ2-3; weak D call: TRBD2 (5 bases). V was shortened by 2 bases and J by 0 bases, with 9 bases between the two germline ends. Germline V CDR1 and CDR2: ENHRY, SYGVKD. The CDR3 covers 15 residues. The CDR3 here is CAISERDSSTDTQYF. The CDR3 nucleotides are TGTGCCATCAGTGAGCGGGATTCTAGCACAGATACGCAGTATTTT.

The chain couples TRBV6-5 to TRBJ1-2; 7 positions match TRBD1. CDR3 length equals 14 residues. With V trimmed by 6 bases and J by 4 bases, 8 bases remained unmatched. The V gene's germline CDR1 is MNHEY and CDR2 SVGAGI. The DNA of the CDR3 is TGTGCCAGCAGAATGACAGGGAGATCCTATGGCTACACCTTC. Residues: CASRMTGRSYGYTF.

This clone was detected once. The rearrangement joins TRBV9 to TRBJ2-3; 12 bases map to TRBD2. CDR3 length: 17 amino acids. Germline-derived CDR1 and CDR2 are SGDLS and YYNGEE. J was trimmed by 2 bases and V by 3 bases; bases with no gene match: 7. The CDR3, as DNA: TGTGCCAGCAGCGGACTAGCGGGAGTTCTCTACACAGATACGCAGTATTTT. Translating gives CASSGLAGVLYTDTQYF.

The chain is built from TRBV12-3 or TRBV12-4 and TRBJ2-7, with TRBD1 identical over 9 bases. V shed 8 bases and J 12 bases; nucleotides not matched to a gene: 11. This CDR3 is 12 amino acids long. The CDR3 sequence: CASRGGQGVRYF. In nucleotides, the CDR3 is TGTGCCAGCCGAGGGGGACAGGGAGTCCGGTACTTC.